This passage covers 11 T cell receptor beta chains from one sample sequenced in a study of cytomegalovirus exposure and HLA in healthy donors. In the PCR, 60 Vbeta and 13 Jbeta primers were used. Data came from immunoSEQ multiplex PCR; TCRdb stores just in-frame clones and leaves some out. The repertoire includes roughly 140,000 clones, 75% to 80% of them detected once, and 1.7% sits in the top ten. The sample was PBMCs. The receptor set was obtained from a woman in her thirties in good health and CMV-seronegative.

In DNA form, the CDR3 reads TGTGCCAGCAGTTACTCAGCGCTCGGCGGGACCTATGGCTACACCTTC. This sequence encodes CASSYSALGGTYGYTF. The chain joins TRBV6-5 to TRBJ1-2, with D maybe TRBD1 (5 bases). Trimming took off 0 bases at V and 4 bases at J, with 15 bases between the two ends. CDR3 length: 16 amino acids. From germline, CDR1 is MNHEY and CDR2 SVGAGI.

The chain employs TRBV12-2 and TRBJ2-3; the table gives TRBD1 as D, unverified against the DNA. TRBV12-2 is a pseudogene. The CDR3 length is 16 residues. The DNA of the CDR3 is TGTGCAAGTCGCCCCATAGCAGGGGCCTCCACAGATACGCAGTATTTT. It codes for CASRPIAGASTDTQYF.

This chain links TRBV30 with TRBJ1-1, with 7 bases fitting TRBD1. CDR3 length: 14 residues. Germline assignment: CDR1 GTSNPN and CDR2 SVGIG (reference sequence). V was clipped by 3 bases and J by 1 base; unmatched bases: 5. The DNA for the CDR3 is TGTGCCTGGAGCACGGGACAGCCGAACACTGAAGCTTTCTTT. Its translation: CAWSTGQPNTEAFF.

The CDR3 loop reads CASSERKGTGELFF. The CDR3 DNA reads TGTGCCAGCAGTGAAAGGAAGGGGACCGGGGAGCTGTTTTTT. This chain uses TRBV2 with TRBJ2-2, with D perhaps matching TRBD1 (5 bases). With 2 bases removed from V and 5 bases from J, the gap between germline ends came to 9 bases. The V gene's germline CDR1 is SNHLY and CDR2 FYNNEI. This CDR3 spans 14 amino acids.

This clone has only one observation. The genes are TRBV7-7 and TRBJ2-2; 12 positions match TRBD2. The germline gives CDR1 SSHAT, CDR2 FNYEAQ (reference sequence). The CDR3 totals 17 residues. V lost 5 bases and J lost 5; bases outside the gene matches: 9. The CDR3 region has the DNA TGTGCCAGCAGCGCCTCGGCACTAGCGGGGGGTACCGGGGAGCTGTTTTTT. Amino acids: CASSASALAGGTGELFF.

This clone was detected once. The genes are TRBV30 and TRBJ1-1; D is uncertain. V lost 5 bases and J lost 0, with 7 bases in between. The CDR3 is 12 residues long. The germline gives CDR1 GTSNPN, CDR2 SVGIG (reference sequence). The chain's CDR3 is CAWEGVNTEAFF. The CDR3 DNA reads TGTGCCTGGGAAGGAGTGAACACTGAAGCTTTCTTT. Drawing the rest from reference TRBV30 and TRBJ1-1, the complete variable domain is SQTIHQWPATLVQPVGSPLSLECTVEGTSNPNLYWYRQAAGRGLQLLFYSVGIGQISSEVPQNLSASRPQDRQFILSSKKLLLSDSGFYLCAWEGVNTEAFFGQGTRLTVV.

The chain uses TRBV11-2 and TRBJ1-4; D might be TRBD1 (5 bases). The CDR3 is made up of 14 amino acids. V was shortened by 7 bases and J by 6 bases, with 15 bases between the two germline ends. CDR1 is SGHAT, CDR2 FQNNGV, per germline. CDR3 loop: CASTYGGVDEKLFF. Here the CDR3 DNA reads TGTGCCAGCACCTACGGGGGGGTGGATGAAAAACTGTTTTTT.

The CDR3 sequence: CASSLEWGVTEAFF. The CDR3, as DNA: TGCGCCAGCAGCTTGGAGTGGGGGGTCACTGAAGCTTTCTTT. V usage is TRBV5-1 and J usage is TRBJ1-1; D perhaps matches TRBD1 (5 bases). Trimming took 0 bases from V and 4 from J, leaving 10 bases between them. The CDR3 totals 14 residues. From germline, CDR1 is SGHRS and CDR2 YFSETQ.

In this sample, this clone turned up a few times. The chain is built from TRBV5-6 and TRBJ1-1; D not resolved. In germline, CDR1 is SGHDT, CDR2 YYEEEE. The CDR3 length is 13 residues. Trimming stripped 0 bases from V and 1 base from J, with 4 bases between. The CDR3 sequence: CASSLAGNTEAFF. CDR3 in DNA: TGTGCCAGCAGCTTGGCCGGGAACACTGAAGCTTTCTTT.

This clone was found once. The chain links TRBV2 to TRBJ2-1, with D perhaps matching TRBD2 (6 bases). CDR1 is SNHLY, CDR2 FYNNEI, per germline. The CDR3 is made up of 15 amino acids. V lost 4 bases, J lost 5 bases, and 15 bases lay in between. The CDR3 sequence is CASSAKTSPDNEQFF. The DNA of the CDR3 is TGTGCCAGCAGTGCAAAGACTAGTCCCGACAATGAGCAGTTCTTC.

This rearrangement joins TRBV5-8 to TRBJ1-1, with a weak D call TRBD1 (5 bases). The CDR3 extends over 13 amino acids. CDR1 is SGHTS and CDR2 is YDEGEE in the germline V gene. V lost 10 bases and J lost 0, with 13 bases in between. The CDR3 DNA reads TGTGCCGGAGGGAGGGGCCTGAACACTGAAGCTTTCTTT. Translation gives CAGGRGLNTEAFF.